This TCR beta chain emerged from a study of response to subunit inactivated influenza vaccine. Whole-study results and caveats: Few additional T cells are recruited per seasonal influenza vaccination, authors suggested.

Note on this clonotype: What it recognizes is unknown.

V lost 4 bases and J lost 1; bases outside the gene matches: 8. This CDR3 has 17 residues. Germline CDR1 DFQATT, CDR2 SNEGSKA (reference sequence). TCRdb used MiXCR to reprocess the RT-PCR reads, holding one entry per CDR3 protein. The sample has 600,000 to 700,000 distinct CDR3 sequences; 14% are singletons. The source material was PBMCs from blood, sampled approximately 15 days before vaccination. The receptor comes from a man aged 50 to 60 who received an inactivated influenza vaccine. This chain connects TRBV20-1 to TRBJ2-1, with 12 positions matching TRBD2. In DNA form, the CDR3 reads TGCAGTGCTAAGCTAGCGGGAGGGCCAGGTTCCTACAATGAGCAGTTCTTC. Protein product: CSAKLAGGPGSYNEQFF.